This T cell receptor (beta chain) was profiled in a study of cytomegalovirus exposure and HLA in healthy donors. About the research overall: Earlier sequencing of approximately 200 million T cells yielded roughly 120 million unique TCR beta sequences.

V gave up 3 bases and J gave up 1 base, with 15 bases separating them. From germline, CDR1 is WNHNN and CDR2 SYGVQD (reference sequence). The CDR3 runs 16 residues. In regard to this clone: The target antigen is unknown.

Broader study findings: As a later analysis revealed, the rate of TCR association differed by HLA locus, with DRB1 most and HLA-C fewest.

The PCR contained 60 Vbeta and 13 Jbeta primers. The table came from immunoSEQ multiplex PCR; TCRdb's copy has only in-frame clones and leaves some out. Its table records 150,000 or so clones. This receptor was identified in a man aged 25 to 45 in good health and CMV-seronegative. The chain carries TRBV10-1 and TRBJ1-2; D unresolved. The sample taken for sequencing was PBMCs. The CDR3 protein is CASSEVGGKGNYGYTF. The CDR3 bases are TGCGCCAGCAGTGAAGTTGGAGGGAAGGGTAACTATGGCTACACCTTC.